Listed below are T cell receptor beta chains from one sample, sequenced in a study of T cell responses to AZD1222 COVID-19 vaccine. The data were produced by immunoSEQ multiplex PCR, yet TCRdb's version contains in-frame clones alone and is incomplete. The sample includes about 97,000 clones, approximately 86% of them seen just once. Sequenced here: peripheral blood, sampled on day 0 of AZD1222 vaccination. These receptors were collected from an adult in good health. Both conserved end residues are part of each CDR3. A D gene is named only where the DNA matches it firmly. Clone size is not always given. Where it is, it says once, few, many or a class for expanded clones.

TGTGCCAGCAGCCCTAGAGGAGACACTGAAGCTTTCTTT CASSPRGDTEAFF TRBJ1-1 NA TRBV7-9 medium-sized
TGTGCCTGGAGGATAGGCGGGAGCCTGGAGACCCAGTACTTC CAWRIGGSLETQYF TRBJ2-5 TRBD2 TRBV30 NA
TGTGCCAGCAGGATACAGGCTACCTCCTACGAGCAGTACTTC CASRIQATSYEQYF TRBJ2-7 NA TRBV2 NA
TGTGCCAGCAGCTTAGAGGGGGCAGATCAGCCCCAGCATTTT CASSLEGADQPQHF TRBJ1-5 TRBD1 TRBV7-2 NA
TGTGCCAGCAGCGTAGGGGACAGACTTCATAACTATGGCTACACCTTC CASSVGDRLHNYGYTF TRBJ1-2 TRBD1 TRBV9 NA
TGTGCCAGCAGCTTTCCGGGCGGGGAGCTGTTTTTT CASSFPGGELFF TRBJ2-2 NA TRBV3-1/TRBV3-2 NA
TGTGCCAGCAGCTTATTCAGACAGGGCACCTACGAGCAGTACTTC CASSLFRQGTYEQYF TRBJ2-7 TRBD1 TRBV5-6 few
TGTGCCAGCCAAAGACAGGGGGCTGGGAACACTGAAGCTTTCTTT CASQRQGAGNTEAFF TRBJ1-1 TRBD1 TRBV27 NA
TGTGCCAGCAGCCCGGGACAGGGCTATGGCTACACCTTC CASSPGQGYGYTF TRBJ1-2 TRBD1 TRBV7-3 NA
TGCGCCAGCAGCTTGCCTATCGGGGATAGCTCCTACGAGCAGTACTTC CASSLPIGDSSYEQYF TRBJ2-7 NA TRBV5-1 NA
TGTGCCAGCACGGGACAGATACAAGAGACCCAGTACTTC CASTGQIQETQYF TRBJ2-5 TRBD1 TRBV2 NA
TGTGCCAGCGCACTAGGGGCGACGGCTGGCGGCTACACCTTC CASALGATAGGYTF TRBJ1-2 NA TRBV27 few
TGTGCCACCAGTGATTCTACGGCAGGGCACTATGGCTACACCTTC CATSDSTAGHYGYTF TRBJ1-2 NA TRBV24-1 NA
TGCAGTGCTAGTGAAGGCAGGGCTGGCTATGGCTACACCTTC CSASEGRAGYGYTF TRBJ1-2 NA TRBV20-1 NA
TGTGCCAGCAGTCCCGCCGGACATGGGGTAGGAGATACGCAGTATTTT CASSPAGHGVGDTQYF TRBJ2-3 NA TRBV28 NA
TGTGCCAGCAGTGCAGGGGGCCGAGAGCAGCCCCAGCATTTT CASSAGGREQPQHF TRBJ1-5 TRBD1 TRBV9 NA
TGTGCCAGCAGCTTAGACAGGGATAATTCACCCCTCCACTTT CASSLDRDNSPLHF TRBJ1-6 TRBD1 TRBV7-3 NA
TGTGCCAGCAGTAACCGGGACATCAGACCCTACGAGCAGTACTTC CASSNRDIRPYEQYF TRBJ2-7 NA TRBV6-2/TRBV6-3 NA
TGTGCCAGCAGTCCGGCCCCCCAAAGCACCGGGGAGCTGTTTTTT CASSPAPQSTGELFF TRBJ2-2 NA TRBV5-8 NA
TGTGCCAGCAGCCCCCGAGGGACCCCAACTAATGAAAAACTGTTTTTT CASSPRGTPTNEKLFF TRBJ1-4 NA TRBV5-6 once
TGTGCCAGTAGTCTACGACAGGGGGAAAATTCACCCCTCCACTTT CASSLRQGENSPLHF TRBJ1-6 TRBD1 TRBV19 NA
TGTGCCAGCAGCGTCTCCGGGACTAGCGGGAGGGCCGGGGCAGATACGCAGTATTTT CASSVSGTSGRAGADTQYF TRBJ2-3 TRBD2 TRBV7-2 few
TGTGCCAGCAGCCTGACTAGCGACCCCGTTGATACGCAGTATTTT CASSLTSDPVDTQYF TRBJ2-3 TRBD2 TRBV5-4 NA
TGTGCCAGCAGCGACGGGAGGGGCACAGATACGCAGTATTTT CASSDGRGTDTQYF TRBJ2-3 TRBD2 TRBV7-3 NA
TGTGCCAGCAGTGACGGGGAAACAATCTCTGGAAACACCATATATTTT CASSDGETISGNTIYF TRBJ1-3 NA TRBV2 NA
TGTGCCAGCAGCTCAAACCCGGGACAGCAAGAGACCCAGTACTTC CASSSNPGQQETQYF TRBJ2-5 TRBD1 TRBV7-2 once
TGTGCCAGCAGCCGAGCTAGCGGGGCTACCTACAATGAGCAGTTCTTC CASSRASGATYNEQFF TRBJ2-1 TRBD2 TRBV3-1/TRBV3-2 NA
TGCGCCAGCAGCCAAGAGCATGAGCAGTTCTTC CASSQEHEQFF TRBJ2-1 NA TRBV4-3 few
TGTGCCAGCAGCGTGGACGGACGCAGTAGCGAGCAGTTCTTC CASSVDGRSSEQFF TRBJ2-1 NA TRBV9 NA
TGTGCCAGCACGGGACAGGGGGGGAACACTGAAGCTTTCTTT CASTGQGGNTEAFF TRBJ1-1 TRBD1 TRBV6-5 NA
TGTGCCAGCAGCCCGGACGGGATTGTGGGCACTGAAGCTTTCTTT CASSPDGIVGTEAFF TRBJ1-1 NA TRBV7-2 NA
TGTGCCAGCAGTCTACCCCGAGGGGGTAACTACGAGCAGTACTTC CASSLPRGGNYEQYF TRBJ2-7 NA TRBV6-2/TRBV6-3 NA
TGTGCCAGCAGCTTCGGGACGGCGAATCAAGCTTTCTTT CASSFGTANQAFF TRBJ1-1 NA TRBV11-2 NA
TGTGCCAGCACCCCCCCAGGGAGGAACTATGGCTACACCTTC CASTPPGRNYGYTF TRBJ1-2 NA TRBV6-6 NA
TGTGCCAGCAGTGAAGTGGGCAGCGTGGAAACTGAAGCTTTCTTT CASSEVGSVETEAFF TRBJ1-1 NA TRBV6-1 NA
TGTGCCAGCAGCTTGACCGCGGGGGAGACCCAGTACTTC CASSLTAGETQYF TRBJ2-5 NA TRBV5-6 NA
TGTGCCTGGAGTTTATCCGGCAGCAATCAGCCCCAGCATTTT CAWSLSGSNQPQHF TRBJ1-5 NA TRBV30 NA
TGTGCCAGCAGCTTAATGGCGAACACCGGGGAGCTGTTTTTT CASSLMANTGELFF TRBJ2-2 NA TRBV7-3 once
TGTGCCATCAGTGAATATAACCCGCCGAAGGCTTTCTTT CAISEYNPPKAFF TRBJ1-1 NA TRBV10-3 NA
TGTGCCAGCAGTTCCACCGGGACAGGGGGCTATGGCTACACCTTC CASSSTGTGGYGYTF TRBJ1-2 TRBD1 TRBV28 NA
TGTGCCAGCAGTCTGGGGGTTTTGAACACTGAAGCTTTCTTT CASSLGVLNTEAFF TRBJ1-1 NA TRBV6-2/TRBV6-3 NA
TGTGCCAGCACCAAAACCTCCCCGAGACAGGGTAACTATGGCTACACCTTC CASTKTSPRQGNYGYTF TRBJ1-2 TRBD1 TRBV7-8 NA
TGTGCCCTAGGGGACAGTTACAATGAGCAGTTCTTC CALGDSYNEQFF TRBJ2-1 TRBD1 TRBV30 NA
TGCAGCGTCCCTGAGGGCAGCCTCAATGAGCAGTTCTTC CSVPEGSLNEQFF TRBJ2-1 NA TRBV29-1 few
TGCAGCGTTGACGGCAGCACTAGCACAGATACGCAGTATTTT CSVDGSTSTDTQYF TRBJ2-3 NA TRBV29-1 many
TGTGCCAGCAGCTTATTCGAGAATGAGCAGTTCTTC CASSLFENEQFF TRBJ2-1 NA TRBV7-2 NA
TGTGCCAGCAGCTTACAGGGGGACACTGAAGCTTTCTTT CASSLQGDTEAFF TRBJ1-1 TRBD1 TRBV7-2 NA
TGTGCCAGCAGTTCCCCCCCCTCCGGCTACACCTTC CASSSPPSGYTF TRBJ1-2 NA TRBV12-3/TRBV12-4 NA
TGTGCCAGTAGTATAGGGGCCCAAGGGACAGATACGCAGTATTTT CASSIGAQGTDTQYF TRBJ2-3 NA TRBV19 NA
TGCAGCGTTGCCCCGACTAGCGGGAGGGCCGGGGGATCCTACGAGCAGTACTTC CSVAPTSGRAGGSYEQYF TRBJ2-7 TRBD2 TRBV29-1 NA
TGTGCCAGCAGTGACTTAGGGGATCACTATGGCTACACCTTC CASSDLGDHYGYTF TRBJ1-2 NA TRBV2 NA
TGTGCCAGCAGTTTGGGGGGAGGGCCACCCGGGGAGCTGTTTTTT CASSLGGGPPGELFF TRBJ2-2 TRBD2 TRBV27 once
TGTGCCAGCAGCTTTCCGGCAGGGACCTTTTCCGAGCAGTACTTC CASSFPAGTFSEQYF TRBJ2-7 NA TRBV11-2 NA
TGTGCCAGCAGGCCGGCCTGGGGATCGTACGAGCAGTACTTC CASRPAWGSYEQYF TRBJ2-7 NA TRBV2 NA
TGTGCCAGCAGTTGGATCCGGGATCAGCCCCAGCATTTT CASSWIRDQPQHF TRBJ1-5 NA TRBV6-2/TRBV6-3 once
TGTGCCAGCACCTCCCTGGACTCCCAGGGAGGTTCGGAGACCCAGTACTTC CASTSLDSQGGSETQYF TRBJ2-5 NA TRBV5-5 once
TGTGCCAGCAGCTTAGCAGGACGTACAGATACGCAGTATTTT CASSLAGRTDTQYF TRBJ2-3 NA TRBV7-2 NA
TGTGCCAGCAGCTCCTACAGGGGCGATAACACTGAAGCTTTCTTT CASSSYRGDNTEAFF TRBJ1-1 TRBD1 TRBV11-2 NA
TGTGCCAGCAGCACCGGATGGAGCAGTGGGGAGCAGTTCTTC CASSTGWSSGEQFF TRBJ2-1 NA TRBV5-5 NA